This T cell receptor (beta chain) was identified during a study of tumor-infiltrating lymphocytes in primary liver carcinoma. Study-wide results and caveats: Among the pair types, tumor region pairs showed more overlap than tumor-adjacent and tumor-blood pairs.

With respect to this clonotype: Its antigen is unknown. An end of the junction does not agree with germline; a read error may underlie this.

Taking about 19-31 mg of unsorted bulk tissue, the authors co-extracted RNA and DNA. Germline V gene sequence: CDR1 SGHAT, CDR2 FQDESV (reference sequence). CDR3 length: 14 residues. Production of TCR beta cDNA used approximately 0.45 ug total RNA together with a constant-region primer. Three-round nested multiplex PCR performed with slightly modified ARM-PCR produced the TCR beta libraries. Use of TRBV1-TRBV30 forward primers with a C-beta reverse primer characterized the first two PCR rounds, which lasted roughly 11 cycles each. TCRdb reprocessed the multiplex PCR reads with MiXCR, giving one entry per CDR3 protein. The table records roughly 100,000 distinct CDR3 sequences, almost 70% of them present only once.

The V and J genes are TRBV11-1 and TRBJ2-3; TRBD2 might be the D (6 bases). The clonotype was recovered from a woman aged 60-75 years with primary liver carcinoma and hepatitis B virus infection. What was sequenced was liver tumor tissue from sampling region 5. Subset specified: tumor region T5, tumor centre. DNA of the CDR3: TGTGCCAACAGCTTAAGTCAACGTTCGGGAGAGTCTCACTTT. Amino acids: CANSLSQRSGESHF.